This T cell receptor (beta chain) was identified in a study of OX40 agonist ivuxolimab in advanced cancers. Clones were sequenced by immunoSEQ multiplex PCR, and TCRdb holds only the in-frame ones, with some missing. The sample records some 63,000 clones, roughly nine tenths being singletons. The CDR3 consists of 16 residues. Germline V gives CDR1 SGHDN, CDR2 FVKESK. With 2 bases clipped from V and 4 bases from J, the junction kept 7 bases outside the gene matches. The chain carries TRBV14 and TRBJ2-1; 8 nucleotides align to TRBD1. The sample was CD4+ or CD8+ T cells sorted from blood, taken in a trial of the OX40 agonist ivuxolimab. The receptor was derived from an adult with an advanced solid tumor such as melanoma, head and neck, liver or kidney cancer. The CDR3 nucleotides read TGTGCCAGCAGCCAACACGGGACAGGCCGTTACAATGAGCAGTTCTTC. This sequence encodes CASSQHGTGRYNEQFF.